This T cell receptor beta chain was sequenced during a study of blood T cell repertoires in COVID-19. Study-level background: COVID-19 samples from acute and convalescent phases originated in the United States, Italy and Spain. Sources were T cells, B-cell-depleted T cells, or PBMCs; the material itself was cDNA or gDNA.

Source study methods: Nucleated cell counts were estimated from reference gene primer amplification. The data were produced by immunoSEQ multiplex PCR, yet TCRdb's version contains in-frame clones alone and is incomplete. The D gene and trimming were derived from the DNA, and the V and J assignments and clone size from that table. This table holds 100,000 or so clones, approximately 93% found once. The J segment lost 3 bases and the V segment lost 3 bases, leaving 15 bases of the junction unmatched. Germline V gives CDR1 SGHNT, CDR2 YENEEA. There are 18 residues in the CDR3. The source is a man aged 50-59 years with active COVID-19. The chain carries TRBV11-3 and TRBJ2-3; TRBD2 aligns across 7 bases. The sample taken for sequencing was peripheral blood. DNA for the CDR3: TGTGCCAGCAGCTTCGCTCCCTCCGGGCGCGGGAGAACAGATACGCAGTATTTT. Its protein is CASSFAPSGRGRTDTQYF.